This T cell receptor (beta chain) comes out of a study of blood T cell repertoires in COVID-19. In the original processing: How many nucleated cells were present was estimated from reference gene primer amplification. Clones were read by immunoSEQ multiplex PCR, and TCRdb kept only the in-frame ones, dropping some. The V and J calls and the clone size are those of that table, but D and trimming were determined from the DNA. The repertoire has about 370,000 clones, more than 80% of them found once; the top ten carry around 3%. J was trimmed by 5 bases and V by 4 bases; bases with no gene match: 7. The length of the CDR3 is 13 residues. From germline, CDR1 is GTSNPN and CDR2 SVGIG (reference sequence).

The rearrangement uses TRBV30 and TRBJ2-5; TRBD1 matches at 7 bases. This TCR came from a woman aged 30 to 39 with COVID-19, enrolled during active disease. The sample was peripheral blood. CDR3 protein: CAWNPTGDETQYF. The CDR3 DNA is TGTGCCTGGAACCCCACAGGGGACGAGACCCAGTACTTC.